This T cell receptor (beta chain) was obtained from a study of memory B cells and T cells in multiple sclerosis. Broader study findings: Normalization was needed because clone-set size differences affected shared clonotype counts.

Measured with immunoSEQ multiplex PCR; TCRdb has only the in-frame clones, and not every one. The sample yields fewer than 15,000 clones, approximately 84% seen once. CFSE-dim autoproliferating and CFSE-high non-proliferating T cells from unstimulated culture were sequenced separately. Replicate wells were pooled after around seven days of stimulus-free culture of some 50 million CFSE-labeled PBMCs. CFSE at 0.4 to 0.6 uM labeled the PBMCs, which were then cultured unstimulated. The CDR3 totals 15 residues. The V segment lost 5 bases and the J segment 8 bases; nucleotides outside the gene matches: 6. Germline values: CDR1 SGHTA, CDR2 FQGTGA. A remark on this clone: What it recognizes is unknown.

This sequence was found in a human donor with multiple sclerosis. The sample was PBMCs from blood kept in culture. The rearrangement links TRBV7-3 to TRBJ2-1, with 13 bases lining up with TRBD2. The CDR3 loop reads CASSAGTSGVDEQFF. DNA of the CDR3: TGTGCCAGCAGCGCCGGGACTAGCGGGGTCGATGAGCAGTTCTTC.